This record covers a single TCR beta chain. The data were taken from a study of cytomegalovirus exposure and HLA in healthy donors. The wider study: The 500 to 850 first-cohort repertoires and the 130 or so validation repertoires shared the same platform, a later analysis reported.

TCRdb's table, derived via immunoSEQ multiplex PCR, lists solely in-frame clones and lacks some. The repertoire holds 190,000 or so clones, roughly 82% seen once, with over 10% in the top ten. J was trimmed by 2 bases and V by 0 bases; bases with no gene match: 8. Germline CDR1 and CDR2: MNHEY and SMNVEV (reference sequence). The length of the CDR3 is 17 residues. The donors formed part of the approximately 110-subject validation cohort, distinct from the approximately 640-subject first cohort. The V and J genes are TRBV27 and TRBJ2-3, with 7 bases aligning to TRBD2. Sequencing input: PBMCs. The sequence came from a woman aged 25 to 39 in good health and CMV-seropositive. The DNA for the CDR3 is TGTGCCAGCAGTTTATCGGATGGCGGGAGAGTCACAGATACGCAGTATTTT. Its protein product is CASSLSDGGRVTDTQYF.